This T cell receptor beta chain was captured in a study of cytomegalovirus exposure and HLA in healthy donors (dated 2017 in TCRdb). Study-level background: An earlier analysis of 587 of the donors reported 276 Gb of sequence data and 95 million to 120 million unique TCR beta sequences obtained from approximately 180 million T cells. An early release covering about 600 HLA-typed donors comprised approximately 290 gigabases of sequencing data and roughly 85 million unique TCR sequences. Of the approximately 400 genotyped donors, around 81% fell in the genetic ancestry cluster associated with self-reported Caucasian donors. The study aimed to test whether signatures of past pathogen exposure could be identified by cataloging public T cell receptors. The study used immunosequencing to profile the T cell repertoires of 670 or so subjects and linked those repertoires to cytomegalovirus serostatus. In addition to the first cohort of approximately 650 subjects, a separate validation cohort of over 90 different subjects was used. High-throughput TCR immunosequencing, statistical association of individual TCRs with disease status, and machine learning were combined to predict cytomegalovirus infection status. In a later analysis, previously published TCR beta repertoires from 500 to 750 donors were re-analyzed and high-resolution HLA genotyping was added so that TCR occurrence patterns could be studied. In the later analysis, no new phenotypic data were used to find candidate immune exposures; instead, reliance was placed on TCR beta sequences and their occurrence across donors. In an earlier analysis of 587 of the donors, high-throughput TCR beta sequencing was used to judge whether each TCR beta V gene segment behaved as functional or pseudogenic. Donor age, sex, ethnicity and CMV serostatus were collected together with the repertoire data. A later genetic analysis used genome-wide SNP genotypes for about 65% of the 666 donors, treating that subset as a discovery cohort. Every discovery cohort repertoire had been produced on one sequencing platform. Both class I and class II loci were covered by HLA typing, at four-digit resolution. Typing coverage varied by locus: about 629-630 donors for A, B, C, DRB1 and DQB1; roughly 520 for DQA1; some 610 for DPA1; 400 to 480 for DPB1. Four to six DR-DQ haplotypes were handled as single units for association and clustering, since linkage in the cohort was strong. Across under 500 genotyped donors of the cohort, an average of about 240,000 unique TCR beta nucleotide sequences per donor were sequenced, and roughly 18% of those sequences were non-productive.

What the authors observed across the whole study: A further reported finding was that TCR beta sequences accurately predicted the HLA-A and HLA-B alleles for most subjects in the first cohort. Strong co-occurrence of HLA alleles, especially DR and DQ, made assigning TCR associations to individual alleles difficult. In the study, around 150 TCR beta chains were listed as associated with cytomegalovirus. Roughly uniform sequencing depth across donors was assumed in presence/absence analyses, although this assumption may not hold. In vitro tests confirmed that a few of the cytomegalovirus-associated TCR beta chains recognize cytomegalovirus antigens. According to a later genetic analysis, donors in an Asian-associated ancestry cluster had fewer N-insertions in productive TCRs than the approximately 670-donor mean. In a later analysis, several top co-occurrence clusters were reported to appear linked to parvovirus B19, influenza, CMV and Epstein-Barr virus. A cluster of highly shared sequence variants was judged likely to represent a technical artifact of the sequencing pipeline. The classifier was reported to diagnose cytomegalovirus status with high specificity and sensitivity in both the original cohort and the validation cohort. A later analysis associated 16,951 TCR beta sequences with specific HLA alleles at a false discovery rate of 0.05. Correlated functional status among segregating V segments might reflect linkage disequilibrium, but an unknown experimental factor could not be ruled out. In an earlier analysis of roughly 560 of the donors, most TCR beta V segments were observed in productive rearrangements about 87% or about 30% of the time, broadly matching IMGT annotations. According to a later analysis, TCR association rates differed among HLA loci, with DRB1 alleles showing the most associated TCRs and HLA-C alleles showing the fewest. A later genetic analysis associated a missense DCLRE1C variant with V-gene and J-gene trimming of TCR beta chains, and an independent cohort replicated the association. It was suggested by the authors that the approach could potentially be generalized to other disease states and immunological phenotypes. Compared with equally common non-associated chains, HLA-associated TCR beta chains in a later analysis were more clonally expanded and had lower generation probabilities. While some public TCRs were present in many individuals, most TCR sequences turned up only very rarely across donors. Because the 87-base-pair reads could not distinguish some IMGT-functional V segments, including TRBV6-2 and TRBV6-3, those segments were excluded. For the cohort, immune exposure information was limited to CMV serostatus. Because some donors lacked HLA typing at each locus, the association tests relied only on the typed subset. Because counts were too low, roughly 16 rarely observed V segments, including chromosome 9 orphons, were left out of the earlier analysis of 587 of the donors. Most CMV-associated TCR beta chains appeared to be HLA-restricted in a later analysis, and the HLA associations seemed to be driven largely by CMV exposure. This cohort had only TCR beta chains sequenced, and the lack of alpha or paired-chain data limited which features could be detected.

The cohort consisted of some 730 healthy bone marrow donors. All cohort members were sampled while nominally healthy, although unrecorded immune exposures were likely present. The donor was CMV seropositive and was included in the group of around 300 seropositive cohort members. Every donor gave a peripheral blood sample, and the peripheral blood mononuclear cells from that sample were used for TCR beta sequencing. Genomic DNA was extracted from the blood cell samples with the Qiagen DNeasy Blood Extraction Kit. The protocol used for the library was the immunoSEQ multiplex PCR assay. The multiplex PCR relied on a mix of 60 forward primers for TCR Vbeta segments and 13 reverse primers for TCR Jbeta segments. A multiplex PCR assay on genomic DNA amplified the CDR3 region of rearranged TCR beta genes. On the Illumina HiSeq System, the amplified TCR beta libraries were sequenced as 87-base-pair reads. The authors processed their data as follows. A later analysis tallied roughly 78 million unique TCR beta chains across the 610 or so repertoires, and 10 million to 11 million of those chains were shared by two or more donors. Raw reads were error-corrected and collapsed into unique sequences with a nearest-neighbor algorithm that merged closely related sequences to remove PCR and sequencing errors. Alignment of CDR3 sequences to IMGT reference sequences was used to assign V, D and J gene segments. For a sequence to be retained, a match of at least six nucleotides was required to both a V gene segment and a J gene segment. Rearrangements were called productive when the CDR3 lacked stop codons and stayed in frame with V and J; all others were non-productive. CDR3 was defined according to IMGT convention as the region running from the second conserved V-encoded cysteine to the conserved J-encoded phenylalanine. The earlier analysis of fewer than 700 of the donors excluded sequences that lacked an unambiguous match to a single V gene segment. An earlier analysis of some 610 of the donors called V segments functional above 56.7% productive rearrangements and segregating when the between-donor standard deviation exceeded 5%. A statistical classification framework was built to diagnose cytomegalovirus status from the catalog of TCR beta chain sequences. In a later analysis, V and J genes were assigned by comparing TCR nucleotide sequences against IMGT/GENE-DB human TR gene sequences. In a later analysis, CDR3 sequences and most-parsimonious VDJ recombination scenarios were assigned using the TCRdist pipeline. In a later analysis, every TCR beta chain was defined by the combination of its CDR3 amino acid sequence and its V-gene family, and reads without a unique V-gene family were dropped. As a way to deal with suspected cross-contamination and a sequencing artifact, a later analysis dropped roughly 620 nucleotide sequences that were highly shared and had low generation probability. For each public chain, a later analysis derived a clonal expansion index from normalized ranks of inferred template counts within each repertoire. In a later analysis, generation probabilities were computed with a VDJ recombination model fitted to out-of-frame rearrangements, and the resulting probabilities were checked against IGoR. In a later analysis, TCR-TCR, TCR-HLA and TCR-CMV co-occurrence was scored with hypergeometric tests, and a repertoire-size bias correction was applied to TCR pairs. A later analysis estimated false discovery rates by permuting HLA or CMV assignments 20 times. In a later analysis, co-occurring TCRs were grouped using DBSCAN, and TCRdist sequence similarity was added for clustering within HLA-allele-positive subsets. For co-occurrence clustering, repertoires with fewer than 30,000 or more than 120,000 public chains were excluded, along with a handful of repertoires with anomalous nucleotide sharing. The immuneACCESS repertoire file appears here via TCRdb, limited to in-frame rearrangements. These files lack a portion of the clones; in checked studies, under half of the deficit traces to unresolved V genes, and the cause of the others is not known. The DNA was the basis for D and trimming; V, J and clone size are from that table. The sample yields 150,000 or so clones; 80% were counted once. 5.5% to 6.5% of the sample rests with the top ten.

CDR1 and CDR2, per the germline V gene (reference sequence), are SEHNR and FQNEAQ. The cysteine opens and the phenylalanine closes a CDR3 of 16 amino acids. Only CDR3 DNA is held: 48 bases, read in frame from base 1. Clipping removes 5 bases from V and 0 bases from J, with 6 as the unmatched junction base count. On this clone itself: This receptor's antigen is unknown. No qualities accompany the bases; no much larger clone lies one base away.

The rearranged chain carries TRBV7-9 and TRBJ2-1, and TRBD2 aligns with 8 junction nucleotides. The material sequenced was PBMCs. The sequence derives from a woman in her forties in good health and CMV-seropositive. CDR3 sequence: CASSIPAGVSYNEQFF. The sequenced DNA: TGTGCCAGCAGCATCCCAGCGGGAGTCTCCTACAATGAGCAGTTCTTC. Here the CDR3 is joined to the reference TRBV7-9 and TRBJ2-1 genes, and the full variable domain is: DTGVSQNPRHKITKRGQNVTFRCDPISEHNRLYWYRQTLGQGPEFLTYFQNEAQLEKSRLLSDRFSAERPKGSFSTLEIQRTEQGDSAMYLCASSIPAGVSYNEQFFGPGTRLTVL.